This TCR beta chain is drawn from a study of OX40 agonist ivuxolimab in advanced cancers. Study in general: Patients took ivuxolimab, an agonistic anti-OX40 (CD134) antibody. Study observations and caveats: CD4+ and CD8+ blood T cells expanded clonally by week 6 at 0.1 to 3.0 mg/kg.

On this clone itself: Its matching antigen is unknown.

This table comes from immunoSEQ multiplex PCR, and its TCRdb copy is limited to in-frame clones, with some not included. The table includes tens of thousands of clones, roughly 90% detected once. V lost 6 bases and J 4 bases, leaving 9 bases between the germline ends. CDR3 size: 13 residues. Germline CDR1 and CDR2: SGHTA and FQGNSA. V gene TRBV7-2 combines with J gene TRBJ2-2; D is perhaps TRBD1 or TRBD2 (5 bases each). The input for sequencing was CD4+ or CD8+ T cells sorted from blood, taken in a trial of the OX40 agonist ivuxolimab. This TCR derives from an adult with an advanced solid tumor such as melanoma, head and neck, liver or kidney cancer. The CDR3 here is CASSWDGTGELFF. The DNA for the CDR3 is TGTGCCAGCAGTTGGGACGGCACCGGGGAGCTGTTTTTT.